This TCR beta chain originates from a study of shared clonotypes between healthy human individuals. The table came from immunoSEQ multiplex PCR; TCRdb's copy has only in-frame clones and leaves some out. The data contain around 990,000 clones, 60% to 80% of them singletons. All the donors were Caucasian adults who lived in Nashville, Tennessee. The TCR comes from a man aged 18 to 35 in good health. Some clones in this sample may be carry-over from other donors' samples. The sequenced material came from memory CD4+ T cells from PBMCs. The subset is: CD45RA-negative fraction.

CDR3 sequence (DNA): TGTGCCAGCTCAATCGGGACAGGGGGAATGGGGACTGAAGCTTTCTTT. Encoded protein: CASSIGTGGMGTEAFF. The chain uses TRBV18 and TRBJ1-1, with 11 bases aligning to TRBD1. V was clipped by 5 bases and J by 5 bases; unmatched bases: 10. Looked up from germline, CDR1 is KGHSH and CDR2 is LQKENI. The CDR3 sequence is 16 residues long.